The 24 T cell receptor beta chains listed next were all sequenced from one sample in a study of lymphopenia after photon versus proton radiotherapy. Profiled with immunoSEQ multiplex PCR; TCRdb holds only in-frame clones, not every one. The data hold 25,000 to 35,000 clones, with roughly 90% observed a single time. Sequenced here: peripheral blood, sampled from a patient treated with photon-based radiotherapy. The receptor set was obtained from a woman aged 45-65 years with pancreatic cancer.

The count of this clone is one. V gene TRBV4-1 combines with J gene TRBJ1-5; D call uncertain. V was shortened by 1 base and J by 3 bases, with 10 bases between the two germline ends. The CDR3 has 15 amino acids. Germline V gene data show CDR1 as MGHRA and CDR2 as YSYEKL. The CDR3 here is CASSQVDGYNQPQHF. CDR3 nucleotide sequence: TGCGCCAGCAGCCAAGTGGACGGATACAATCAGCCCCAGCATTTT.

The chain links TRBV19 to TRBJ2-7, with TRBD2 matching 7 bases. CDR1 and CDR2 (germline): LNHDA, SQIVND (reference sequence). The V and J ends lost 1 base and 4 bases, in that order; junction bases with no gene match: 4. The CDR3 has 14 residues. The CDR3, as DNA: TGTGCCAGTAGTATAGCTGCGGGAGTATACGAGCAGTACTTC. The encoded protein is CASSIAAGVYEQYF.

Here the CDR3 DNA reads TGTGCCAGCAGTAGACTTGGGGACCCCACAGATACGCAGTATTTT. Translating it yields CASSRLGDPTDTQYF. V is TRBV27 and J is TRBJ2-3, with D perhaps TRBD1 or TRBD2 (5 bases each). CDR1 and CDR2 (germline): MNHEY, SMNVEV (reference sequence). The CDR3 sequence is 15 residues long. The V gene lost 5 bases and the J gene lost 2 bases, with 14 bases spanning the gap.

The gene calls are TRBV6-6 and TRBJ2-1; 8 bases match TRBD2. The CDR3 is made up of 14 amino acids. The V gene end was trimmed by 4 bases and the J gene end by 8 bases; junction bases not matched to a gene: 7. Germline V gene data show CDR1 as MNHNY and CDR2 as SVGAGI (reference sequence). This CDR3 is CASSFGTRSDEQFF. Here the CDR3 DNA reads TGTGCCAGCAGTTTCGGGACTAGGAGCGATGAGCAGTTCTTC.

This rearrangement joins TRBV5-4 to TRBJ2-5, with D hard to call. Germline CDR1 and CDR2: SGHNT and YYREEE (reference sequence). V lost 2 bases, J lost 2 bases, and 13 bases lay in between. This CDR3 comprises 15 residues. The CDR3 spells CASSFYRGRQETQYF. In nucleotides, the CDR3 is TGTGCCAGCAGCTTCTATCGTGGCAGGCAAGAGACCCAGTACTTC.

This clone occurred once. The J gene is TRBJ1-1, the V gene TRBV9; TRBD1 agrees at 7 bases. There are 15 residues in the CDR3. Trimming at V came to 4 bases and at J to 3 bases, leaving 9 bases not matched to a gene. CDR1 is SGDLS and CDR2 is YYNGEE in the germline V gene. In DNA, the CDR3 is TGTGCCAGCAGCCCAAGACAGGGCGGGGACACTGAAGCTTTCTTT. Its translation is CASSPRQGGDTEAFF.

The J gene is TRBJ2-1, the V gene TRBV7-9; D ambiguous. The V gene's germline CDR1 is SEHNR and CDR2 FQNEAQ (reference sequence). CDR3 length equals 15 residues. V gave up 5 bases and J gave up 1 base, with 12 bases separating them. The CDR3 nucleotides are TGTGCCAGCAGCCTGGTGGCCCAGTCCTACAATGAGCAGTTCTTC. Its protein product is CASSLVAQSYNEQFF.

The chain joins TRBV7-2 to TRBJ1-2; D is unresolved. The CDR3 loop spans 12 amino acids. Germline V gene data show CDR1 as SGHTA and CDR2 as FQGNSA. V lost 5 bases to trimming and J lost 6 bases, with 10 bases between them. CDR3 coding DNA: TGTGCCAGCAGCCCGCAAACCAATGGCTACACCTTC. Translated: CASSPQTNGYTF.

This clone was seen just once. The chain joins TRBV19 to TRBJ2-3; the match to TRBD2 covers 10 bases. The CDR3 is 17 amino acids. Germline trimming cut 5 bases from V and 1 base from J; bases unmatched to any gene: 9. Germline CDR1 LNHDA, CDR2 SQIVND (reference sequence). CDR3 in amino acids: CASSETSGRGGTDTQYF. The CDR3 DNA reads TGTGCCAGTAGTGAGACTAGCGGGCGAGGAGGCACAGATACGCAGTATTTT.

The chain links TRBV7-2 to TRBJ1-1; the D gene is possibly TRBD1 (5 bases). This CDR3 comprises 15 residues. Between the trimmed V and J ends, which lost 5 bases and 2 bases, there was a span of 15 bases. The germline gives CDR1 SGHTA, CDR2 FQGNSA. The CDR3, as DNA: TGTGCCAGCAGCCCCCGGCGACAGTACAACACTGAAGCTTTCTTT. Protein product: CASSPRRQYNTEAFF.

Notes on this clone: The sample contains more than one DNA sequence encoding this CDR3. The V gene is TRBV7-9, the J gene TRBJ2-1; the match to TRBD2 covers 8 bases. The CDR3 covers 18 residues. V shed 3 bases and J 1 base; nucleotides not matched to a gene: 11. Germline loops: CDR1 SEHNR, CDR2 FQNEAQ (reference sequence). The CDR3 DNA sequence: TGTGCCAGCAGCTTTCCTCGGGGGGGCGGCCGATCCTACAATGAGCAGTTCTTC. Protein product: CASSFPRGGGRSYNEQFF.

The CDR3: CASSIYRGSNEQFF. The DNA for the CDR3 is TGTGCCAGCAGCATCTACAGGGGGTCCAATGAGCAGTTCTTC. V usage is TRBV9 and J usage is TRBJ2-1; 8 bases map to TRBD1. J lost 6 bases, V lost 4 bases, and 6 bases had no gene match. Per the germline V gene, CDR1 is SGDLS and CDR2 is YYNGEE. CDR3 length: 14 amino acids.

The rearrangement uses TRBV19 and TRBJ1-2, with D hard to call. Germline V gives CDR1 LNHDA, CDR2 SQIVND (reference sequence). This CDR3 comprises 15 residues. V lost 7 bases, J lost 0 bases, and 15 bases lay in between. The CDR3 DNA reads TGTGCCAGTACCCCGGGAGTCGGAGCTAACTATGGCTACACCTTC. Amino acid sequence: CASTPGVGANYGYTF.

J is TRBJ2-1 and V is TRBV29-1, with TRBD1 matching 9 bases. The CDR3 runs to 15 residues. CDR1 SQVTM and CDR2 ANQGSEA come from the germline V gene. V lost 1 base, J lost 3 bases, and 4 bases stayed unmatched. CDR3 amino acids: CSVEGDRAVYNEQFF. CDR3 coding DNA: TGCAGCGTTGAAGGGGACAGGGCCGTCTACAATGAGCAGTTCTTC.

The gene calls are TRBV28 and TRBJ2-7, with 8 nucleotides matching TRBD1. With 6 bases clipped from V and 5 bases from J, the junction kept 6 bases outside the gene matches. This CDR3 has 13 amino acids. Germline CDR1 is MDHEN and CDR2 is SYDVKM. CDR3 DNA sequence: TGTGCCAGCAGATCGACAGGGGACCACGAGCAGTACTTC. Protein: CASRSTGDHEQYF. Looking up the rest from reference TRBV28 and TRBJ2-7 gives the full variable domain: DVKVTQSSRYLVKRTGEKVFLECVQDMDHENMFWYRQDPGLGLRLIYFSYDVKMKEKGDIPEGYSVSREKKERFSLILESASTNQTSMYLCASRSTGDHEQYFGPGTRLTVT.

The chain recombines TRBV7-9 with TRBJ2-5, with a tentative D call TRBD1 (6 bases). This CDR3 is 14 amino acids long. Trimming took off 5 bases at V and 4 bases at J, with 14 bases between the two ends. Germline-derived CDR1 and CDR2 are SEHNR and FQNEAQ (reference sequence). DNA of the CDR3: TGTGCCAGCAGCGCCCTGGGACACGGAGAGACCCAGTACTTC. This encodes CASSALGHGETQYF.

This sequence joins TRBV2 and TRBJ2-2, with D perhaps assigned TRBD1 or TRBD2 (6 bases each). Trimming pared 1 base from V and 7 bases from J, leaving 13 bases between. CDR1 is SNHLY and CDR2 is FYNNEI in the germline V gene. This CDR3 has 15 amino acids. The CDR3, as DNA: TGTGCCAGCAGTGAAGAAGTAGGGGGGATCGGGGAGCTGTTTTTT. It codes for CASSEEVGGIGELFF.

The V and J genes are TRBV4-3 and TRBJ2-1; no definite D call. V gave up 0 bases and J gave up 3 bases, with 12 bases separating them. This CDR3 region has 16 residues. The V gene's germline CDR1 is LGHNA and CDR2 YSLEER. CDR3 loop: CASSQDPGGGYNEQFF. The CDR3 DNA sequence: TGCGCCAGCAGCCAAGACCCCGGTGGTGGCTACAATGAGCAGTTCTTC.

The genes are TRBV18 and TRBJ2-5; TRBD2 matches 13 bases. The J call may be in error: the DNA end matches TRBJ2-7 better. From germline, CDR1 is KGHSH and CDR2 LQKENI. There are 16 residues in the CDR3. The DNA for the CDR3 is TGTGCCAGCTCACTAGGACTAGCGGGAGCTCCGATCGAGCAGTACTTC. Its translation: CASSLGLAGAPIEQYF.

The CDR3 DNA follows: TGTGCCTGGATGGGACAGGGGGTCTCCTACAATGAGCAGTTCTTC. Protein: CAWMGQGVSYNEQFF. This chain connects TRBV30 to TRBJ2-1; the match to TRBD1 covers 11 bases. Germline V gene sequence: CDR1 GTSNPN, CDR2 SVGIG (reference sequence). Trimming took 4 bases from V and 0 from J; bases not matched to a gene: 2. The CDR3 is 15 amino acids.

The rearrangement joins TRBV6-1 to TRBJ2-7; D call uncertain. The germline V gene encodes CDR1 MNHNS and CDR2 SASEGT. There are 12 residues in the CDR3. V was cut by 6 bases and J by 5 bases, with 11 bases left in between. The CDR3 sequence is CASSATIDEQYF. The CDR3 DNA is TGTGCCAGCAGCGCTACTATAGACGAGCAGTACTTC.

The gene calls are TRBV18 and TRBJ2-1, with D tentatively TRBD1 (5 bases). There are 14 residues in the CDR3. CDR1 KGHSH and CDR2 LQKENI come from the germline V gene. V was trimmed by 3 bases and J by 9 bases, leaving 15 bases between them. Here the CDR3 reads CASSPSRGNSEQFF. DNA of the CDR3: TGTGCCAGCTCACCCAGTAGGGGCAATAGTGAGCAGTTCTTC.

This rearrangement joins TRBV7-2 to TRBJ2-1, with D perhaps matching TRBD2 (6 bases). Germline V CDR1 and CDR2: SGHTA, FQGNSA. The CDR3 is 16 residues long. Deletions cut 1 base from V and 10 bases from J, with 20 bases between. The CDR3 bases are TGTGCCAGCAGCTTAGACGAGCGGGCCCCTGGGGCAGAGCAGTTCTTC. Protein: CASSLDERAPGAEQFF.

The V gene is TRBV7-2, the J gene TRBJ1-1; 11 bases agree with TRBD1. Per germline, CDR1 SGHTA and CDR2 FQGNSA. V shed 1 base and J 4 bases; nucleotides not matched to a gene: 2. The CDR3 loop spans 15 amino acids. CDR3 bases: TGTGCCAGCAGCTTAGGCGGGACAGGGGGCACTGAAGCTTTCTTT. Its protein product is CASSLGGTGGTEAFF.